This is a list of T cell receptor beta chains from one sample in a study of PD-1 and CTLA-4 blockade in melanoma. The repertoire was sequenced with immunoSEQ multiplex PCR; TCRdb's copy has only in-frame clones and lacks some. Of tens of thousands of clones detected, less than 90% appear once; the ten largest clones hold roughly 8%. The specimen was CD8+ T cells from peripheral blood, collected before anti-PD-1 treatment. The receptor set was obtained from a human donor with melanoma. CDR3s include the opening cysteine and the closing phenylalanine or tryptophan. Fields, in order: clone size, J gene, D gene, V gene, CDR3 DNA, CDR3 protein. A D gene is named only where the DNA matches it firmly. Part of the rows lack a size; the others show once, few, many or a class for expanded clones.

abundance: .; j_gene: TRBJ2-1; d_gene: TRBD2; v_gene: TRBV7-3; CDR3nt: TGTGCCAGCAGCCCTAGCGGGCTGAGCTCCTACAATGAGCAGTTCTTC; CDR3aa: CASSPSGLSSYNEQFF
abundance: .; j_gene: TRBJ1-4; d_gene: TRBD1; v_gene: TRBV29-1; CDR3nt: TGCAGCGTCATAGACAGGGGGGATGAAAAACTGTTTTTT; CDR3aa: CSVIDRGDEKLFF
abundance: once; j_gene: TRBJ2-1; d_gene: .; v_gene: TRBV19; CDR3nt: TGTGCCAGTAGTGTACCCGGGAGCTCCTACAATGAGCAGTTCTTC; CDR3aa: CASSVPGSSYNEQFF
abundance: .; j_gene: TRBJ1-5; d_gene: TRBD1; v_gene: TRBV19; CDR3nt: TGTGCCAGTGGACAGGGGGCAGGCAATCAGCCCCAGCATTTT; CDR3aa: CASGQGAGNQPQHF
abundance: few; j_gene: TRBJ1-1; d_gene: .; v_gene: TRBV19; CDR3nt: TGTGCCAGTAGTGTGGGGGGCACTGAAGCTTTCTTT; CDR3aa: CASSVGGTEAFF
abundance: .; j_gene: TRBJ2-6; d_gene: TRBD1; v_gene: TRBV4-1; CDR3nt: TGCGCCAGCAGCCTCGTACAGGGGACGGTCTCTGGGGCCAACGTCCTGACTTTC; CDR3aa: CASSLVQGTVSGANVLTF
abundance: .; j_gene: TRBJ2-7; d_gene: TRBD2; v_gene: TRBV4-2; CDR3nt: TGTGCCAGCAGCCAAGAGGGAGAGTTAGCGGGGCACTACGAGCAGTACTTC; CDR3aa: CASSQEGELAGHYEQYF
abundance: .; j_gene: TRBJ2-1; d_gene: .; v_gene: TRBV7-3; CDR3nt: TGTGCCAGCAGCCCCCGGTTGGGAAACGAGGATAGCGGAGACTACAATGAGCAGTTCTTC; CDR3aa: CASSPRLGNEDSGDYNEQFF
abundance: .; j_gene: TRBJ2-3; d_gene: .; v_gene: TRBV28; CDR3nt: TGTGCCAGCAGTCTAGCAGCGTTCACAGATACGCAGTATTTT; CDR3aa: CASSLAAFTDTQYF
abundance: medium-sized; j_gene: TRBJ1-2; d_gene: .; v_gene: TRBV4-2; CDR3nt: TGTGCCAGCAGCCCAGAGACCGGGACGGTGGATTACTATGGCTACACCTTC; CDR3aa: CASSPETGTVDYYGYTF
abundance: .; j_gene: TRBJ2-1; d_gene: TRBD1; v_gene: TRBV5-5; CDR3nt: TGTGCCAGCAGCTCCCCGAGGGGGCAAAATGAGCAGTTCTTC; CDR3aa: CASSSPRGQNEQFF
abundance: .; j_gene: TRBJ2-7; d_gene: TRBD2; v_gene: TRBV27; CDR3nt: TGTGCCAGCAGTCCAGCGGGAGTCTCCTACGAGCAGTACTTC; CDR3aa: CASSPAGVSYEQYF
abundance: .; j_gene: TRBJ2-1; d_gene: TRBD1; v_gene: TRBV19; CDR3nt: TGTGCCAGTAGTATGGGACAGGGGTACAATGAGCAGTTCTTC; CDR3aa: CASSMGQGYNEQFF
abundance: once; j_gene: TRBJ1-1; d_gene: .; v_gene: TRBV12-3/TRBV12-4; CDR3nt: TGTGCCAGCAGTGGATTCAGGGGAGAAGCTTTCTTT; CDR3aa: CASSGFRGEAFF
abundance: .; j_gene: TRBJ1-1; d_gene: TRBD1; v_gene: TRBV30; CDR3nt: TGTGCCTGGAGTCTACAGGGGGGGACTGAAGCTTTCTTT; CDR3aa: CAWSLQGGTEAFF
abundance: .; j_gene: TRBJ1-1; d_gene: .; v_gene: TRBV11-2; CDR3nt: TGTGCCAGCAGCTTAGGATGGGTGGAGAACACTGAAGCTTTCTTT; CDR3aa: CASSLGWVENTEAFF
abundance: .; j_gene: TRBJ2-3; d_gene: TRBD2; v_gene: TRBV3-1/TRBV3-2; CDR3nt: TGTGCCAGCAGCTCGACTAGCGGGGGCACAGATACGCAGTATTTT; CDR3aa: CASSSTSGGTDTQYF
abundance: .; j_gene: TRBJ2-7; d_gene: TRBD2; v_gene: TRBV3-1/TRBV3-2; CDR3nt: TGTGCCAGCAGCCCGACTAGCGGGAGTTTCGAGCAGTACTTC; CDR3aa: CASSPTSGSFEQYF
abundance: .; j_gene: TRBJ1-1; d_gene: .; v_gene: TRBV19; CDR3nt: TGTGCCAGTAGTCCCCGGAGGGGGAAGGTCATCACTGAAGCTTTCTTT; CDR3aa: CASSPRRGKVITEAFF
abundance: .; j_gene: TRBJ2-7; d_gene: .; v_gene: TRBV20-1; CDR3nt: TGCAGTGCTAGAGACCTCGAGCAGTACTTC; CDR3aa: CSARDLEQYF